This T cell receptor beta chain came from a study of T cell changes during pregnancy in multiple sclerosis. V lost 4 bases to trimming and J lost 7 bases; unmatched junction nucleotides: 12. This CDR3 has 15 residues. CDR1 and CDR2 (germline): MNHNY, SVGAGI (reference sequence). In its sample, this clone was seen once. TCRdb's table, derived via immunoSEQ multiplex PCR, lists solely in-frame clones and lacks some. The repertoire consists of 50,000 to 60,000 clones, with about nine tenths occurring once and the leading ten covering 0.45% to 0.65%. Sequencing used CD4+ T cells from peripheral blood mononuclear cells, obtained in the first trimester of pregnancy. V gene TRBV6-6 combines with J gene TRBJ1-2, with 7 bases identical to TRBD1. This sequence originates from a female donor with multiple sclerosis, enrolled in a pregnancy study. The CDR3 sequence: CASSSEGASTRGYTF. The CDR3 DNA reads TGTGCCAGCAGTTCGGAGGGGGCTTCGACTCGTGGCTACACCTTC.